This TCR beta chain was identified during a study of T cell repertoires in cytomegalovirus infection. Overall study findings and caveats: CMV-specific TCR beta clonotypes restricted by HLA-C dominated the ex vivo response.

The CDR3 runs to 16 residues. V lost 0 bases, J lost 2 bases, and 14 bases lay in between. Per the germline V gene, CDR1 is PRHDT and CDR2 is FYEKMQ (reference sequence). This clonotype was counted between two and nine times. Its cognate antigen is unknown. Each CDR3 protein is one row after TCRdb ran MiXCR on the reads. The table shows nearly 650,000 distinct CDR3 sequences, with 24% occurring only once. The source of this sequence is a human donor in good health (CMV status not recorded). Some clones in this sample may be carry-over from other donors' samples. The sample taken for sequencing was CD8+ T cells from PBMCs. The chain employs TRBV13 and TRBJ2-7; D possibly corresponds to TRBD1 (6 bases). The CDR3 region has the DNA TGTGCCAGCAGCTTAGGCTACTCCGGGACAACCTACGAGCAGTACTTC. Its translation is CASSLGYSGTTYEQYF. The variable domain in full, completed from reference TRBV13 and TRBJ2-7, reads AAGVIQSPRHLIKEKRETATLKCYPIPRHDTVYWYQQGPGQDPQFLISFYEKMQSDKGSIPDRFSAQQFSDYHSELNMSSLELGDSALYFCASSLGYSGTTYEQYFGPGTRLTVT.